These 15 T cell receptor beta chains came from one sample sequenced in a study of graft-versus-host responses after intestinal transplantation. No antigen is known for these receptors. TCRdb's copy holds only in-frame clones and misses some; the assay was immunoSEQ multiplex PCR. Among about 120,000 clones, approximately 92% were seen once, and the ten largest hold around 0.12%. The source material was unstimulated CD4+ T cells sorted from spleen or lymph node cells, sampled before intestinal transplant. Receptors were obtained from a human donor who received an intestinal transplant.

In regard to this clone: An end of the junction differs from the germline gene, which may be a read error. Written as DNA, the CDR3 is TGTGCCAGCAGTGAATTTCGCTCCCGTGAGCCGGCGCAAGGGACCCAGTACTTC. This gives the protein CASSEFRSREPAQGTQYF. The chain recombines TRBV25-1 with TRBJ2-5, with D unclear. The CDR3 totals 18 residues. CDR1 is MGHDK and CDR2 is SYGVNS in the germline V gene.

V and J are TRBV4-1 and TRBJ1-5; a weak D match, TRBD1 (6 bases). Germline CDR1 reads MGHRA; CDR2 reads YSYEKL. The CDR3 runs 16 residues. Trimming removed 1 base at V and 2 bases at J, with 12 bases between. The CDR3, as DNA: TGCGCCAGCAGCCAAGGGACAGATTTGGGCAATCAGCCCCAGCATTTT. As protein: CASSQGTDLGNQPQHF.

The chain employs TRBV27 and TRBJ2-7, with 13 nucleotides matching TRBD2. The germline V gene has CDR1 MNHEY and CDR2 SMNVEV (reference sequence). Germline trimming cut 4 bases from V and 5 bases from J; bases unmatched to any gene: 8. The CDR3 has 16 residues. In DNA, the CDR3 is TGTGCCAGCAGTTCCCGACTAGCGGGAGGTAGGAACGAGCAGTACTTC. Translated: CASSSRLAGGRNEQYF.

CDR3 coding DNA: TGTGCCACCAGCAGAGTTGACAGAAACACCGGGGAGCTGTTTTTT. This translates into CATSRVDRNTGELFF. The V gene is TRBV15, the J gene TRBJ2-2; possible D gene TRBD1, 5 bases. Germline lookup yields CDR1 LNHNV and CDR2 YYDKDF (reference sequence). The V gene lost 1 base and the J gene lost 2 bases, with 8 bases spanning the gap. CDR3 size: 15 residues.

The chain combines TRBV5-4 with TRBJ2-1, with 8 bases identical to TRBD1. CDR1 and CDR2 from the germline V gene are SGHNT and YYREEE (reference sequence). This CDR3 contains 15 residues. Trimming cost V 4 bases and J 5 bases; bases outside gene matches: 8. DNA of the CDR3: TGTGCCAGCAGCCCCCGAGACAGGGGTCACAATGAGCAGTTCTTC. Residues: CASSPRDRGHNEQFF.

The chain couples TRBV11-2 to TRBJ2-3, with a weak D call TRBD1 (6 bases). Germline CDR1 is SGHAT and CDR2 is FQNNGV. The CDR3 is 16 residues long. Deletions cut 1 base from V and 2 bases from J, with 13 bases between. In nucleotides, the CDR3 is TGTGCCAGCAGCTTAGCCCGAGGACAGTTCACAGATACGCAGTATTTT. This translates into CASSLARGQFTDTQYF.

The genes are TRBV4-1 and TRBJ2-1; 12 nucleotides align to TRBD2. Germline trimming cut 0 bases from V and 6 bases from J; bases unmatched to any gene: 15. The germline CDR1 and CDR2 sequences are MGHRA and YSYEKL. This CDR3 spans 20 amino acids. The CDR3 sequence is CASSQDRYEVGLAGTNEQFF. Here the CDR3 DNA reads TGCGCCAGCAGCCAAGATCGTTACGAGGTCGGACTAGCGGGAACCAATGAGCAGTTCTTC.

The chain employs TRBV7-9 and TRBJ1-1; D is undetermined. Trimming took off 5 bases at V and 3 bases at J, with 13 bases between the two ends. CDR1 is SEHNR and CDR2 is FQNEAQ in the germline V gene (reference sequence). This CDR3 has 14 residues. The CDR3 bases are TGTGCCAGCAGCCCCCACAGCCTTCACACTGAAGCTTTCTTT. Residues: CASSPHSLHTEAFF.

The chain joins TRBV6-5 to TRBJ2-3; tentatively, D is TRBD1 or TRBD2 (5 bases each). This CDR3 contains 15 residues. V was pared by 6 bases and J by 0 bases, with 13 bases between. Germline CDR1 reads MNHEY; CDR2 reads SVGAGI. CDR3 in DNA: TGTGCCAGCAGCCCGGGACCCCAGAGCACAGATACGCAGTATTTT. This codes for CASSPGPQSTDTQYF.

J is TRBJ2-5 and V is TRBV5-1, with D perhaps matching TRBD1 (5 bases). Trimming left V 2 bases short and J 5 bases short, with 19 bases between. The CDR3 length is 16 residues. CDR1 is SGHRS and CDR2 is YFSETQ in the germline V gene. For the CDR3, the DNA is TGCGCCAGCAGCTTAGGGGTGGCAGTAAAAGCGGAGACCCAGTACTTC. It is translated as CASSLGVAVKAETQYF.

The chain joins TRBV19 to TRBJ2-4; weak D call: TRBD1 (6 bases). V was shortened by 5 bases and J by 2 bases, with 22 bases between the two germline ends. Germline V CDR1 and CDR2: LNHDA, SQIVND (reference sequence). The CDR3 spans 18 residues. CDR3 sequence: CASSPRTAKALTKNIQYF. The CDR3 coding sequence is TGTGCCAGTAGTCCCCGGACAGCGAAGGCCCTTACCAAAAACATTCAGTACTTC.

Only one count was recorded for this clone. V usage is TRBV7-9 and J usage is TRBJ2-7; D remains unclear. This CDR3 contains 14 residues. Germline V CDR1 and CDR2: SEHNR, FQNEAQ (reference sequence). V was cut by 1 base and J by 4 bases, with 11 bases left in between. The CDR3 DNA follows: TGTGCCAGCAGCTTAGATCGGCCGACTTACGAGCAGTACTTC. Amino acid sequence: CASSLDRPTYEQYF.

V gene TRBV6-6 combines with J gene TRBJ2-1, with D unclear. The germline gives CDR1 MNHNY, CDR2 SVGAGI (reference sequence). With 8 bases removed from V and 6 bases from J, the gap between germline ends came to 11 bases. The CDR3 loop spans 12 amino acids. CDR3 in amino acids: CASRRAANEQFF. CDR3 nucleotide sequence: TGTGCCAGCCGCCGGGCTGCCAATGAGCAGTTCTTC.

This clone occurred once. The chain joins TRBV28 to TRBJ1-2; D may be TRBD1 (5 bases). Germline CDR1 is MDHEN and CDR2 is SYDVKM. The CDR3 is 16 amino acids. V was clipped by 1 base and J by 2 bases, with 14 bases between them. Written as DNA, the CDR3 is TGTGCCAGCAGTTTATCTGACGCGGGGCCGAACTATGGCTACACCTTC. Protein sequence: CASSLSDAGPNYGYTF.

The CDR3 coding sequence is TGTGCCAGCAGCCCCCTCCCTAGCGGGAGTTACAATGAGCAGTTCTTC. Its translation is CASSPLPSGSYNEQFF. The chain combines TRBV11-3 with TRBJ2-1, with 10 bases fitting TRBD2. The germline gives CDR1 SGHNT, CDR2 YENEEA. The junction had 8 bases not matched to a gene; V was cut back by 5 bases and J by 4 bases. The CDR3 consists of 16 residues.